The source of this T cell receptor (beta chain) is a study of cytomegalovirus exposure and HLA in healthy donors. Study-wide findings and caveats: Judged likely to be a sequencing artifact was a cluster of highly shared sequence variants.

A note on this clone: Its cognate antigen is unknown. The junction and the germline gene differ at one end; a read error may be behind it.

13 Jbeta primers and 60 Vbeta primers were used for the PCR. Produced via immunoSEQ multiplex PCR; TCRdb's table is partial and in-frame only. Among approximately 120,000 clones listed, over 70% were seen once. Germline V CDR1 and CDR2: LNHNV, YYDKDF (reference sequence). The CDR3 extends over 15 amino acids. The chain is built from TRBV15 and TRBJ2-1; D gene ambiguous. The source material was PBMCs. The clonotype comes from a man aged 35-49 years in good health and CMV-seropositive. DNA of the CDR3: TGTGCCATCAGCAGTCGACAACCTTCCTACAATGAGCAGTTCTTC. Translated, it gives CAISSRQPSYNEQFF.